The TCR beta chain under discussion was sequenced for a study of blood T cell repertoires in COVID-19. For the study at large: Samples representing acute and convalescent COVID-19 were sourced from the United States, Italy and Spain.

Repertoires were generated with immunoSEQ multiplex PCR, while TCRdb's copy carries only in-frame clones and drops some. The sample includes around 46,000 clones, about 87% of them seen just once. In germline, CDR1 is MDHEN, CDR2 SYDVKM. The CDR3 runs 17 residues. V gave up 3 bases and J gave up 4 bases; unmatched junction bases: 11. This chain links TRBV28 with TRBJ2-1; 8 nucleotides line up with TRBD2. The source material was peripheral blood. The receptor comes from a man in his fifties with acute or convalescent COVID-19. The DNA of the CDR3 is TGTGCCAGCAGTTTTAGTGGTAGCGGGGACTTTTACAATGAGCAGTTCTTC. Protein product: CASSFSGSGDFYNEQFF. Variable domain in full (rest from reference TRBV28 and TRBJ2-1): DVKVTQSSRYLVKRTGEKVFLECVQDMDHENMFWYRQDPGLGLRLIYFSYDVKMKEKGDIPEGYSVSREKKERFSLILESASTNQTSMYLCASSFSGSGDFYNEQFFGPGTRLTVL.